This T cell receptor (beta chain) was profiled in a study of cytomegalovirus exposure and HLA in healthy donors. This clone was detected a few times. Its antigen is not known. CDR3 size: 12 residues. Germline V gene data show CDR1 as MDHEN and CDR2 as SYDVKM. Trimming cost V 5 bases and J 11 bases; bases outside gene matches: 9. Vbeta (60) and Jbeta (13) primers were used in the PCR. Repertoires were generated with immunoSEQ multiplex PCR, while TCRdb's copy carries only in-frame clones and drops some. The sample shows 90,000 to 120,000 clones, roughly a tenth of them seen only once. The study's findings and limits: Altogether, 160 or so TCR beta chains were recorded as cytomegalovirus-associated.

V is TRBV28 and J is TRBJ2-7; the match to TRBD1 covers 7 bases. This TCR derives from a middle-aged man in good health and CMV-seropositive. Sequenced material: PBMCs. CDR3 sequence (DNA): TGTGCCAGCAGTGAAGGTGACAGGGACAAGTACTTC. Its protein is CASSEGDRDKYF. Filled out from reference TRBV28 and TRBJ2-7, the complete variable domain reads DVKVTQSSRYLVKRTGEKVFLECVQDMDHENMFWYRQDPGLGLRLIYFSYDVKMKEKGDIPEGYSVSREKKERFSLILESASTNQTSMYLCASSEGDRDKYFGPGTRLTVT.